This T cell receptor beta chain is drawn from a study of blood T cell repertoires in COVID-19 (dated by TCRdb to between 2020 and 2021). About the study as a whole: Samples covering the acute and convalescent phases of COVID-19 were provided by collaborators in the United States, Italy and Spain. The prospective study material was composed of cDNA or gDNA derived from T cells, B-cell-depleted T cells, or PBMCs. Deeply sampled blood TCRbeta repertoires from subjects exposed to, actively infected with, or recovered from COVID-19 were included in the dataset. The repertoires were released in a freely available public database meant as a resource for research on the immune response to SARS-CoV-2. The samples were drawn from the first 160 participants of the ongoing ImmuneRACE study and from under 1,500 subjects provided by 6 global collaborators. Sample metadata almost always included a de-identified subject ID, COVID-19 status, age in years and sex. Where HLA class I and class II types were available, the types were taken from metadata supplied by the sample provider, not from assay-based typing. What the study reported, not specific to this receptor: The quantity of clinical and demographic metadata differed by source and by participant and was supplied without curation.

The immunoSEQ Assay, a bias-controlled multiplex PCR, was used to amplify TCRbeta CDR3 regions from genomic DNA. The authors' pipeline ran thus. The number of nucleated cells in each sample was estimated from the amplification of reference gene primers within the assay. To quantify the absolute abundance of each unique TCRbeta CDR3 rearrangement, sequence reads were collapsed and filtered. For each sample, productive Simpson clonality was calculated as the square root of Simpson's diversity index over productive rearrangements. This immuneACCESS table, as held by TCRdb, lists in-frame sequences with V and J called but not all clones. Of the missing ones, under half trace to an unresolved V gene in checked studies; the others have no known cause. V and J calls and clone size are as listed in that table; D and trimming were resolved from the DNA. The sample table contains hundreds of thousands of clones; only one count was recorded for approximately 91% of them. In total, the top ten clones hold roughly 8.9% of the sample.

V was cut back by 4 bases and J by 7 bases, leaving a gap of 14 bases between them. CDR1 and CDR2 (SGDLS, YYNGEE) derive from the germline V gene. The CDR3 covers 13 residues, taking in both the cysteine and the phenylalanine. This entry keeps only the CDR3 DNA: 39 bases, framed from base 1. Participants in the prospective study were aged about 18 to 95 years, lived in 20 to 30 United States geographic areas, and enrolled through a virtual design. In the prospective study, cohorts were assigned on the basis of participant-reported clinical history obtained from a screening survey and a study questionnaire. For ImmuneRACE Cohort 3, a participant was defined as recovered based on two consecutive negative NP/OP PCR tests, clearance by a healthcare professional, or resolution of symptoms. In the prospective study, whole blood, serum and a nasopharyngeal or oropharyngeal swab were collected from each participant by mobile phlebotomists. Over an approximately 2-month period, participants in the prospective study had the option of providing additional blood draws and questionnaires. Blood samples from the prospective study were shipped frozen or at room temperature prior to DNA extraction.

Details on this clone: This receptor's antigen is unknown. Base qualities are not provided; no much larger clone lies one nucleotide away.

Sequenced sample: PBMCs or T cells enriched from blood (not recorded which). This TCR derives from a woman in her thirties or forties who had recovered from COVID-19. This chain is built from TRBV9 and TRBJ1-1, and possibly TRBD1, on 5 matching bases. The base sequence is TGTGCCAGCAGCCCACAGTTCCAGGGTGAAGCTTTCTTT. The encoded protein is CASSPQFQGEAFF.